The clone carrying this TCR beta chain has more than one count but fewer than ten. The data were obtained in a study of blood T cell repertoires in COVID-19. In the study overall: There were acute and convalescent COVID-19 samples, and they came from the United States, Italy and Spain. From T cells, B-cell-depleted T cells, or PBMCs came the material, which was cDNA or gDNA.

This table comes from immunoSEQ multiplex PCR, and its TCRdb copy is limited to in-frame clones, with some not included. The data hold tens of thousands of clones, with more than 60% observed a single time. Per germline, CDR1 LGHDT and CDR2 YNNKEL (reference sequence). Unmatched junction bases numbered 9, after V lost 7 bases and J lost 6 bases. The CDR3 extends over 14 amino acids. This sequence originates from a man aged 55 to 70 with acute or convalescent COVID-19. V usage is TRBV3-1 (or the pseudogene TRBV3-2) and J usage is TRBJ2-1; the match to TRBD1 covers 7 bases. The sequenced sample was peripheral blood. CDR3 in DNA: TGTGCCAGCACTGGGGACAGTTTGGGCAATGAGCAGTTCTTC. Translation: CASTGDSLGNEQFF.